Included here is one TCR beta chain sequence, with context. The clone's antigen remains unknown. No per-base quality is available; no much larger clone lies one base away. The data derive from a study of shared clonotypes between healthy human individuals (dated by TCRdb to 2018 to 2021). Regarding the complete study: The cohort included a few men and a couple of women between 18 and 49 years of age. Libraries were prepared and TCR repertoires were sequenced by different laboratories using diverse techniques, in order to increase sequencing depth and limit assay-specific biases. To estimate repertoire size and how much clonotypes are shared between individuals, the study performed deep sequencing of blood TCR repertoires from about 5 healthy adults. For each donor, three plates each were used for CD4 naive and CD4 memory, two plates were used for CD8 naive, and one plate was used for CD8 memory. Leukapheresis yielded between about 0.94 and 8.9 billion PBMCs per donor.

TCR CDR3 regions were amplified from genomic DNA by multiplex PCR using the deep immunoSEQ assay. Genomic DNA extracted from each cell subset was distributed evenly over all wells of several immunoSEQ 96-well plates, and each plate served as one replicate. For sorted subsets, about 200 ng genomic DNA, equal to 30,000 to 35,000 T cell genomes, was loaded into each replicate PCR. The purified libraries were quantified using a Qubit 3.0 fluorometer, sized with a Bioanalyzer 2100, and then quantified again using the KAPA Library Quantification kit. Every immunoSEQ 96-well plate was sequenced on a separate single-read 150-cycle Illumina NextSeq 550 flow cell. In the paper's pipeline: Because the immunoSEQ output included only junctional sequences and no quality scores, the filtering could not be the same as the filtering used for full-length reads. Sequences were annotated with PyIR, a Python wrapper for IgBLAST v1.9, using IMGT germline references to assign V/J genes and CDR3. Reads were filtered out if the reads had weak V/J assignments (E-value above 1e-6), no CDR3, stop codons, out-of-frame junctions, or ambiguous translated residues. V3J clonotypes were defined by identical inferred V gene, J gene, and CDR3 amino acid sequence. To compute the percentage overlap between repertoires, the number of shared unique clonotypes was divided by the size of the smaller repertoire. Three approaches were used to assess repertoire richness: RTK rarefaction, the Chao1 estimator, and Recon v2.1 estimates of unobserved clonotypes. OLGA was used to compute generation probabilities for all TCRbeta clonotypes that the gDNA method yielded from a handful of donors. Entries here come from immuneACCESS through TCRdb and include only in-frame sequences with V and J called. Some clones fail to appear in such tables; in the studies checked, an unresolved V gene covers under half of the shortfall, and the cause of the remainder is unknown. V and J calls and clone size are as listed in that table; D and trimming were resolved from the DNA. The sample contains about 1.1 million clones, approximately 78% of them found a single time. About 0.52% of the sample belongs to the ten largest clones.

Including cysteine and phenylalanine, the CDR3 has 13 amino acids. Here the CDR3 DNA is all that survives: 39 bases in frame from base 1. Healthy HIV-negative adults with no recently reported acute infections or vaccinations were included as donors. All donors were Caucasian adults living in Nashville, Tennessee, USA. Magnetic negative selection was used to enrich CD4+ T cells, after which naive cells were positively selected on CD45RA and the negative fraction became the memory subset. Blood was obtained by leukapheresis, after which PBMCs were separated by Ficoll-Histopaque density gradient centrifugation and cryopreserved in liquid nitrogen vapor phase. Purity and quantity of every magnetically sorted T cell population were checked by analytical flow cytometry. Genomic DNA was isolated from every sorted fraction and measured by UV absorbance on a Nanodrop 2000c. The study at large found these results: The small number of donors limited the genetic and exposure-history diversity represented. Sampling was restricted to blood, and TCR repertoires in tissue are likely to differ from TCR repertoires in blood. Pairwise subsampling led to the expectation that sequencing depth would affect the degree of clonotype sharing among donors. Higher generation probabilities were observed for clonotypes shared by all four sorted-subset donors than for non-shared clonotypes. Incomplete sequencing was indicated by rarefaction of sorted-subset datasets, despite the large sequencing depth. Naive subsets generally had larger estimated clonotype richness than memory subsets did. Across a few donors, approximately 4.6% of naive CD4, around 3.3% of naive CD8, 2.3% of memory CD4, and 0.4% of memory CD8 clonotypes were shared.

The TCR sequence derives from a man aged 18 to 35 in good health. Some clones in this sample may be carry-over from other donors' samples. The chain employs TRBV21-1 and TRBJ2-1; TRBD1, as called in the table, went unchecked against the DNA. TRBV21-1 is described as a pseudogene. The sequenced material came from memory CD4+ T cells from PBMCs. The cell subset or site label, as the study defines it: CD45RA-negative fraction. The DNA is TGTGCCAGCAGCACGACAGGGGGCAATGAGCAGTTCTTC. It specifies CASSTTGGNEQFF.